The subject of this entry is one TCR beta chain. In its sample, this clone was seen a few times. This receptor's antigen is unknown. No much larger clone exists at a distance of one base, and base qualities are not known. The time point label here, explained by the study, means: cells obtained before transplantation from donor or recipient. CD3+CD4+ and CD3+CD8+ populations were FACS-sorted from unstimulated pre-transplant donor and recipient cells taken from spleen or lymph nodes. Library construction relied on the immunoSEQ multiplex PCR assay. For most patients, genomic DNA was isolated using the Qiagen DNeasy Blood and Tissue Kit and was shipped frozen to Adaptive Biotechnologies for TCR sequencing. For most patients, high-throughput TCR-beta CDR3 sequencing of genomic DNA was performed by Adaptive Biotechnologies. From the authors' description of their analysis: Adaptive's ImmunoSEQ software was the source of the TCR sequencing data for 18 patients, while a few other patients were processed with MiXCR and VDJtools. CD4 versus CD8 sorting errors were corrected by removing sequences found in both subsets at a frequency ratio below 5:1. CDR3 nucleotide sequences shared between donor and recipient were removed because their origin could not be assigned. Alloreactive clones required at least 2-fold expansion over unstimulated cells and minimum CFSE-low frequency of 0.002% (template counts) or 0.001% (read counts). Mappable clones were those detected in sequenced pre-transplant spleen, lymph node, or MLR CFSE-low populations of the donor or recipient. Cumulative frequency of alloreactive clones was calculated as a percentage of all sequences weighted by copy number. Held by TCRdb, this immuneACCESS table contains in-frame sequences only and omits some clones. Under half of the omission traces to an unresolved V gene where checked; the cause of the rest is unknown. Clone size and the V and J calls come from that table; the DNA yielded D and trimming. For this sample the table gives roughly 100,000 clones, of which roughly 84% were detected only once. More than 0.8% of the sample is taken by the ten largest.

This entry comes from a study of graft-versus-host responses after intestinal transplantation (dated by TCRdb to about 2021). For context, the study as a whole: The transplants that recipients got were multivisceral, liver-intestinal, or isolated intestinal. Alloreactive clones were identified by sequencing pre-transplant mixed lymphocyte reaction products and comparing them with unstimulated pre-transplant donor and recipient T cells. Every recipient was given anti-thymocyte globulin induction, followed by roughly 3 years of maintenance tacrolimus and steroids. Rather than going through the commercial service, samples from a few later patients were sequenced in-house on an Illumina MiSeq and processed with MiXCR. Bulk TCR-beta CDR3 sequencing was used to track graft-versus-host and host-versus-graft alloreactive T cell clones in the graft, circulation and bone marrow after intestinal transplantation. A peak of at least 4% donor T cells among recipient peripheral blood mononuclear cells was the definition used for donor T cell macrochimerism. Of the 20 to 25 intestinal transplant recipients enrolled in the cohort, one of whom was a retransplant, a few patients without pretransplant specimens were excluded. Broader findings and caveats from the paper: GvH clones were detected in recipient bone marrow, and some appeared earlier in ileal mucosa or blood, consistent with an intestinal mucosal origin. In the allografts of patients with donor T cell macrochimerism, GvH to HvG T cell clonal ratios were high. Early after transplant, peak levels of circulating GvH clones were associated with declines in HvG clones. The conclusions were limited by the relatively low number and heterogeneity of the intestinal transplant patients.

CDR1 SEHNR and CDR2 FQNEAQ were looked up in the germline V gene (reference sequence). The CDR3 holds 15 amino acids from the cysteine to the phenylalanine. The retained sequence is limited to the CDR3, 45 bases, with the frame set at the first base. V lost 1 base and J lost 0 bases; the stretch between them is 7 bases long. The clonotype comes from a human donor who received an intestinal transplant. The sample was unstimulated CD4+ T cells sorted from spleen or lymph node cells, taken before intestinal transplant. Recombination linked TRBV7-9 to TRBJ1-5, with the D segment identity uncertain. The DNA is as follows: TGTGCCAGCAGCTTAGGCGGGTATAGCAATCAGCCCCAGCATTTT. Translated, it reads CASSLGGYSNQPQHF. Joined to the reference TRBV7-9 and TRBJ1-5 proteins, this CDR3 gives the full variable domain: DTGVSQNPRHKITKRGQNVTFRCDPISEHNRLYWYRQTLGQGPEFLTYFQNEAQLEKSRLLSDRFSAERPKGSFSTLEIQRTEQGDSAMYLCASSLGGYSNQPQHFGDGTRLSIL.